Sequencing of this T cell receptor beta chain was carried out in a study of CD8 T cells in ankylosing spondylitis. Regarding the study as a whole: Blood of patients with ankylosing spondylitis appeared to be characterized by a TCR beta motif of several highly homologous variants. Reportedly, disease-linked clones are significantly enriched in ankylosing spondylitis patients' matched synovial fluid.

One entry per CDR3 protein, called by TCRdb with MiXCR from the 5' RACE reads. The sample has 400,000 or so distinct CDR3 sequences, roughly a quarter seen once. With 3 bases clipped from V and 3 bases from J, the junction kept 5 bases outside the gene matches. Germline V gene data show CDR1 as SGHNT and CDR2 as YYREEE (reference sequence). The length of the CDR3 is 15 residues. With respect to this clonotype: Its specificity is not known.

V gene TRBV5-4 combines with J gene TRBJ2-7, with TRBD2 matching over 11 bases. The sequence was obtained from a male donor with ankylosing spondylitis. The sequenced material came from blood, either unsorted or a sorted T cell fraction (not recorded which). CDR3 sequence (DNA): TGTGCCAGCAGCTCGGCTGGGACTAGCGGCTACGAGCAGTACTTC. Its translation is CASSSAGTSGYEQYF.